This entry features one T cell receptor (beta chain) sequence. These data come from a study of blood T cell repertoires in COVID-19. Here immunoSEQ multiplex PCR was the method, and the copy in TCRdb shows in-frame clones only, minus some. The sample yields approximately 170,000 clones, around 83% seen once. The material sequenced was PBMCs or T cells enriched from blood (not recorded which). The source of this sequence is a woman in her 50s in a cohort exposed to, infected with or recovered from COVID-19 (not recorded which).

The CDR3 DNA is TGTGCCAGCAGTTACTCCTGGACAGGGGGCGTTGAGCAGTTCTTC. The encoded protein is CASSYSWTGGVEQFF. The chain carries TRBV6-5 and TRBJ2-1, with 11 bases that match TRBD1. Germline lookup yields CDR1 MNHEY and CDR2 SVGAGI. Trimming took 0 bases from V and 9 from J; bases not matched to a gene: 4. The CDR3 contains 15 residues.